These 5 T cell receptor beta chains came from one sample sequenced in a study of blood T cell repertoires in COVID-19. TCRdb's copy holds only in-frame clones and misses some; the assay was immunoSEQ multiplex PCR. The table has around 62,000 clones, around 90% seen once. The sample taken for sequencing was peripheral blood. These receptor sequences come from a woman aged 55-75 years with COVID-19, enrolled during active disease.

V usage is TRBV3-1 (or the pseudogene TRBV3-2) and J usage is TRBJ2-7, with TRBD2 matching over 9 bases. The CDR3 spans 15 residues. J was trimmed by 2 bases and V by 1 base; bases with no gene match: 3. Looked up from germline, CDR1 is LGHDT and CDR2 is YNNKEL (reference sequence). CDR3 region: CASSQGPSGAYEQYF. The CDR3 coding sequence is TGTGCCAGCAGCCAAGGACCTAGCGGGGCCTACGAGCAGTACTTC.

This clone appeared a single time. The CDR3 protein is CASSSTGDGYTF. CDR3 bases: TGTGCCAGCAGCTCCACAGGGGATGGCTACACCTTC. V usage is TRBV11-3 and J usage is TRBJ1-2, with 7 bases aligning to TRBD1. This CDR3 is 12 amino acids long. Germline CDR1 is SGHNT and CDR2 is YENEEA. V dropped 4 bases and J dropped 6; count of bases not matched to a gene: 2.

The J gene is TRBJ1-1, the V gene TRBV20-1, with D perhaps TRBD1 (5 bases). Germline assignment: CDR1 DFQATT and CDR2 SNEGSKA (reference sequence). This CDR3 is 14 amino acids long. Deletions cut 3 bases from V and 4 bases from J, with 15 bases between. The CDR3 nucleotides are TGCAGTGCTAGTTCGGGGGGAGGAGGCACTGAAGCTTTCTTT. Its protein is CSASSGGGGTEAFF.

The rearrangement joins TRBV9 to TRBJ2-3; D not resolved. In germline, CDR1 is SGDLS, CDR2 YYNGEE. V was cut by 0 bases and J by 2 bases, with 10 bases left in between. This CDR3 is 15 amino acids long. CDR3 sequence: CASSVGALYTDTQYF. The CDR3 DNA reads as TGTGCCAGCAGCGTAGGGGCCCTCTACACAGATACGCAGTATTTT.

V gene TRBV7-9 combines with J gene TRBJ2-1; 11 bases fit TRBD2. With V trimmed by 7 bases and J by 9 bases, 14 bases remained unmatched. The CDR3 has 16 residues. Germline values: CDR1 SEHNR, CDR2 FQNEAQ (reference sequence). The CDR3 loop is CASTASSGRARSEQFF. For the CDR3, the DNA is TGTGCCAGCACCGCCAGTAGCGGGAGGGCCAGGAGTGAGCAGTTCTTC.